The 21 T cell receptor beta chains below were found in one sample sequenced in a study of blood T cell repertoires in COVID-19. Some clones are missing from TCRdb's copy, which holds only in-frame ones; the method was immunoSEQ multiplex PCR. The sample lists some 160,000 clones, 75% to 90% occurring once. The sample consisted of PBMCs or T cells enriched from blood (not recorded which). Receptor source: a woman aged 55-75 years who had recovered from COVID-19.

J is TRBJ2-3 and V is TRBV7-6; 12 bases are shared with TRBD2. The CDR3 covers 19 residues. From germline, CDR1 is SGHVS and CDR2 FNYEAQ. V lost 7 bases and J lost 0; bases outside the gene matches: 14. The CDR3 DNA reads as TGTGCCAGCACCCATACTAGCGGGGGGCCGCTTACTAGCACAGATACGCAGTATTTT. It codes for CASTHTSGGPLTSTDTQYF.

V gene TRBV6-2 or TRBV6-3 combines with J gene TRBJ2-6; D gene uncertain. CDR3 length: 17 amino acids. CDR1 is MNHEY and CDR2 is SVGEGT in the germline V gene. Trimming took 0 bases from V and 0 from J, leaving 9 bases between them. The CDR3 spells CASSYSIQISGANVLTF. The CDR3 nucleotides read TGTGCCAGCAGTTACTCGATACAGATCTCTGGGGCCAACGTCCTGACTTTC.

This clone was detected a few times. The chain recombines TRBV1 with TRBJ1-3; the table assigns TRBD1, which was not confirmed against the DNA. TRBV1 is a known pseudogene. The CDR3 extends over 21 amino acids. CDR3 bases: TGCACCAGCAGCAACGACTCCGACAGGTGCCCTTCCGCTTTCTCTGGAAACACCATATATTTT. This gives the protein CTSSNDSDRCPSAFSGNTIYF.

This clone was observed a single time. V is TRBV19 and J is TRBJ1-3, with D tentatively TRBD1 (6 bases). This CDR3 contains 14 residues. Germline lookup yields CDR1 LNHDA and CDR2 SQIVND (reference sequence). V dropped 1 base and J dropped 5 bases, with 9 bases sitting between them. The CDR3 reads CASSIGQDRNTIYF. DNA of the CDR3: TGTGCCAGTAGTATAGGACAGGATCGAAACACCATATATTTT.

This chain uses TRBV5-1 with TRBJ2-2; D is possibly TRBD2 (5 bases). Between the trimmed V and J ends, which lost 6 bases and 0 bases, there was a span of 9 bases. The germline CDR1 and CDR2 sequences are SGHRS and YFSETQ. The CDR3 totals 14 residues. CDR3: CASIGNSNTGELFF. In DNA, the CDR3 is TGCGCCAGCATCGGGAATTCGAACACCGGGGAGCTGTTTTTT.

The chain's CDR3 is CASSQDISLGGTDTQYF. The CDR3 DNA reads TGTGCCAGCAGCCAAGATATTTCTTTGGGGGGGACAGATACGCAGTATTTT. This chain links TRBV4-2 with TRBJ2-3, with 7 bases aligning to TRBD2. The J segment lost 3 bases and the V segment lost 0 bases, leaving 9 bases of the junction unmatched. The CDR3 loop spans 17 amino acids. CDR1 is LGHNA and CDR2 is YNFKEQ in the germline V gene.

The gene calls are TRBV2 and TRBJ1-6; the match to TRBD1 covers 7 bases. The trim removed 6 bases at V and 4 bases at J, leaving 9 bases unmatched. The CDR3 has 16 residues. Germline assignment: CDR1 SNHLY and CDR2 FYNNEI. The CDR3 region is CASSDRDPIYNSPLHF. The CDR3 coding sequence is TGTGCCAGCAGCGACAGGGACCCGATTTATAATTCACCCCTCCACTTT.

Here the CDR3 reads CASSPLRSDPLADTQYF. The CDR3 bases are TGTGCCAGCAGCCCCCTTAGGAGCGATCCTCTGGCAGATACGCAGTATTTT. The chain employs TRBV7-9 and TRBJ2-3; D call uncertain. The V and J ends lost 5 bases and 4 bases respectively, with 22 bases between them. Germline CDR1 and CDR2: SEHNR and FQNEAQ (reference sequence). The length of the CDR3 is 17 residues.

This chain links TRBV5-4 with TRBJ1-4; no clear D. This CDR3 spans 13 amino acids. Germline CDR1 reads SGHNT; CDR2 reads YYREEE (reference sequence). With 7 bases removed from V and 8 bases from J, the gap between germline ends came to 15 bases. The CDR3 nucleotides are TGTGCCAGCGGCGAGGGTGCAGCCGAAAAACTGTTTTTT. Translation: CASGEGAAEKLFF.

About this clone: The junction departs from germline at one end; a sequencing error may be responsible. The chain combines TRBV15 with TRBJ2-7, with TRBD2 matching 15 bases. The germline V gene has CDR1 LNHNV and CDR2 YYDKDF (reference sequence). This CDR3 spans 15 amino acids. CDR3 amino acids: CATSRRPGLAGGIPF. The CDR3 coding sequence is TGTGCCACCAGCAGACGTCCGGGACTAGCGGGGGGTATCCCCTTC.

J is TRBJ2-5 and V is TRBV7-9; possible D gene TRBD1, 6 bases. V gave up 3 bases and J gave up 5 bases, with 13 bases separating them. The germline CDR1 and CDR2 sequences are SEHNR and FQNEAQ (reference sequence). The CDR3 loop spans 14 amino acids. CDR3 nucleotide sequence: TGTGCCAGCAGCTTTCAGGGGATGACGGAGACCCAGTACTTC. It codes for CASSFQGMTETQYF.

V is TRBV10-1 and J is TRBJ2-5, with 9 bases identical to TRBD2. CDR3 size: 16 residues. Looked up from germline, CDR1 is WNHNN and CDR2 is SYGVQD (reference sequence). The trim removed 3 bases at V and 0 bases at J, leaving 5 bases unmatched. The chain's CDR3 is CASSEEAGGYQETQYF. Here the CDR3 DNA reads TGCGCCAGCAGTGAAGAAGCGGGGGGCTACCAAGAGACCCAGTACTTC.

The chain links TRBV7-9 to TRBJ1-6; D perhaps matches TRBD1 (6 bases). V was cut by 5 bases and J by 9 bases, with 8 bases left in between. The CDR3 runs to 12 residues. Germline V gene lookup returns CDR1 SEHNR and CDR2 FQNEAQ (reference sequence). CDR3 bases: TGTGCCAGCAGCACAGGGAGTTCACCCCTCCACTTT. Protein sequence: CASSTGSSPLHF.

The chain combines TRBV19 with TRBJ2-2, with 8 bases identical to TRBD1. CDR3 length equals 15 residues. V lost 4 bases to trimming and J lost 4 bases; unmatched junction nucleotides: 5. Germline loops: CDR1 LNHDA, CDR2 SQIVND (reference sequence). As DNA, the CDR3 is TGTGCCAGTAGTAGAGGACAGGGCGGCACCGGGGAGCTGTTTTTT. It codes for CASSRGQGGTGELFF.

This clone was observed a handful of times. This chain joins TRBV19 and TRBJ2-4; D is perhaps TRBD1 (5 bases). In germline, CDR1 is LNHDA, CDR2 SQIVND (reference sequence). The CDR3 length is 14 residues. Trimming removed 3 bases at V and 9 bases at J, with 15 bases between. CDR3 sequence: CASSMGPGSGIQYF. Written as DNA, the CDR3 is TGTGCCAGTAGTATGGGCCCAGGGTCGGGCATTCAGTACTTC.

The chain couples TRBV6-5 to TRBJ2-3; TRBD1 aligns across 7 bases. The V segment lost 8 bases and the J segment 3 bases; nucleotides outside the gene matches: 5. The V gene's germline CDR1 is MNHEY and CDR2 SVGAGI. The CDR3 consists of 13 residues. In nucleotides, the CDR3 is TGTGCCAGCCGGGACAGATTAACAGATACGCAGTATTTT. Translated, it gives CASRDRLTDTQYF.

The rearrangement joins TRBV12-5 to TRBJ1-6, with 7 positions matching TRBD1. Germline V gene lookup returns CDR1 LGHNT and CDR2 FRNRAP. CDR3 size: 14 residues. Germline trimming cut 3 bases from V and 11 bases from J; bases unmatched to any gene: 7. This CDR3 is CASGLRGPEAPLHF. The DNA for the CDR3 is TGTGCTAGTGGTTTAAGGGGGCCCGAGGCACCCCTCCACTTT.

The chain carries TRBV11-2 and TRBJ1-2, with TRBD1 matching 8 bases. The CDR3 extends over 13 amino acids. Unmatched junction bases numbered 5, after V lost 7 bases and J lost 4 bases. The germline V gene has CDR1 SGHAT and CDR2 FQNNGV. The CDR3 DNA follows: TGTGCCAGCAAGGAAGACAGGGGCTATGGCTACACCTTC. This sequence encodes CASKEDRGYGYTF.

The chain employs TRBV7-2 and TRBJ1-1; 8 nucleotides align to TRBD1. Looked up from germline, CDR1 is SGHTA and CDR2 is FQGNSA. With V trimmed by 2 bases and J by 2 bases, 4 bases remained unmatched. This CDR3 contains 15 residues. Written as DNA, the CDR3 is TGTGCCAGCAGCTTAACGGGACAGGTAAACACTGAAGCTTTCTTT. Protein product: CASSLTGQVNTEAFF.

The chain recombines TRBV15 with TRBJ2-5, with a weak D call TRBD1 (5 bases). Germline-derived CDR1 and CDR2 are LNHNV and YYDKDF (reference sequence). With 1 base removed from V and 4 bases from J, the gap between germline ends came to 10 bases. The CDR3 length is 14 residues. The CDR3 DNA sequence: TGTGCCACCAGCAGAGTAACAAGGGGAGAGACCCAGTACTTC. This sequence encodes CATSRVTRGETQYF.

The rearrangement uses TRBV14 and TRBJ1-2; D might be TRBD1 (6 bases). The CDR3 covers 14 residues. Trimming cost V 5 bases and J 3 bases, with 13 bases left between them. The V gene's germline CDR1 is SGHDN and CDR2 FVKESK. CDR3 coding DNA: TGTGCCAGCAGCTCAGCAGGGGTGTACTATGGCTACACCTTC. It yields the protein CASSSAGVYYGYTF. Using reference TRBV14 and TRBJ1-2 for the parts outside the CDR3, the full variable domain is EAGVTQFPSHSVIEKGQTVTLRCDPISGHDNLYWYRRVMGKEIKFLLHFVKESKQDESGMPNNRFLAERTGGTYSTLKVQPAELEDSGVYFCASSSAGVYYGYTFGSGTRLTVV.